This TCR beta chain was found in a study of T cell responses to AZD1222 COVID-19 vaccine. General study results and limits: There were vaccine-associated CD4 TCRs across spike, dominant at 160-218 and 743-854. Close to half of all spike-specific TCRs reportedly target regions of the variants that are unmutated.

Generated by immunoSEQ multiplex PCR, the TCRdb table keeps only in-frame clones and is missing some. The table lists 150,000 or so clones, under 95% of them singletons. V was trimmed by 4 bases and J by 6 bases, leaving 14 bases between them. The CDR3 sequence is 14 residues long. Germline CDR1 is SGHTA and CDR2 is FQGTGA. A word on this clone: Its antigen is as yet unknown.

The receptor was isolated from an adult in good health. The chain carries TRBV7-3 and TRBJ2-3; D is tentatively TRBD1 or TRBD2 (5 bases each). Specimen: peripheral blood, collected on day 0 of AZD1222 vaccination. Here the CDR3 reads CASSWGIGKDTQYF. The CDR3, as DNA: TGTGCCAGCAGCTGGGGGATAGGGAAGGATACGCAGTATTTT.